This T cell receptor beta chain was identified in a study of T cells in Graves' hyperthyroidism and ophthalmopathy (dated by TCRdb to between 2018 and 2021). General notes on the study: Peripheral blood samples were taken at initial diagnosis, before any treatment was given. A discovery cohort of about a hundred patients, 43 with Graves' ophthalmopathy and 55 to 65 with stable Graves' hyperthyroidism, was used to find distinguishing TCR V-J signatures. Prospective prediction of ophthalmopathy was tested in an independent validation cohort of 18 to 20 hyperthyroidism patients and some 17 patients who later progressed to ophthalmopathy. The 100 or so discovery patients were divided at random into training and test sets in a 7:3 ratio. After sampling, hyperthyroidism patients received methimazole starting at 30 mg daily, and ophthalmopathy patients received high-dose intravenous methylprednisolone. The paper describes TCR Vbeta CDR3 sequencing of about 140 peripheral blood samples, made up of 43 ophthalmopathy patients, around 78 hyperthyroidism patients and some 17 progressor patients. Thyroid tissue and blood T-cell repertoires from more than five Graves' hyperthyroidism patients were also compared in the study.

This clonotype appeared many times. Its antigen target is currently unknown. The input lacks base qualities; no much larger clone sits a single base away. The TCR beta CDR3 regions were amplified from the RNA transcripts. A first-round RT-PCR of the TCR CDR3 used the HTBI primer set with the Qiagen OneStep RT-PCR kit. A second multiplex PCR round built the libraries, followed by size selection and purification. Paired-end sequencing of the libraries was performed with 100 bp reads on an Illumina HiSeq2000. On the authors' methods: Raw data were processed with SOAPnuke, discarding reads with adapters, uncalled bases, mean Phred below 15, or no exact constant-primer or identifier match. COPE v1.2.5 was used to merge the high-quality paired reads, and each unique nucleotide sequence was defined as a clonotype. MiTCR v1.1 was used to align clonotypes to the IMGT TRBV, TRBD and TRBJ reference segments. The analysis included only V-J combinations with a frequency above 0.0001, which together covered 99.2% of the repertoires. A TCS score was defined as the ratio of F50 (clonal expansion) to E x V (chaos), with BLOSUM62-based TCRdist applied between CDR3 peptides within each V-J. Welch's t-statistics and random forest reduced fewer than 550 V-J features to under 15, which were used in a naive Bayes classifier (R e1071). The public reads were reanalyzed by TCRdb: fastp trimming at Q25, MiXCR alignment, in-frame beta chains only. Every CDR3 protein is listed once, alongside the most common genes and DNA of its rows. Here the V and J calls rest on TCRdb's processing, not on the authors' analysis. Within this sample are 550,000 to 800,000 distinct CDR3 sequences, with about 16% of them counted one time only. Jointly, the top ten make up 8.4% of the sample.

The paper's findings and limits, for the study overall: No statistical method was used to fix the sample size in advance, and group allocation was not hidden from the investigators. A model built on a 13 V-J signature distinguished ophthalmopathy from stable hyperthyroidism, reaching 87.88% sensitivity and 81.08% specificity in cross-validation and 80%/75% in testing. In validation, the model predicted progression to ophthalmopathy a median of roughly 6.2 months before onset, with approximately 70% sensitivity and around 76% specificity. Blood samples also contained most of the expanded thyroid clonotypes (frequency above 0.001), which suggests that blood repertoires may reflect thyroid immune responses.

A patient counted as having stable Graves' hyperthyroidism if no progression to ophthalmopathy occurred over 18 months of follow-up. Hyperthyroidism patients were newly diagnosed, with disease duration under 2 months, and aged 18 to 65 years. Patients with uncontrolled infections, other autoimmune diseases, pregnancy or lactation were excluded. Diagnoses relied on clinical symptoms, serum thyroxine and TRAb, thyroid ultrasound and orbital computed tomography. PBMCs were separated from approximately 9.9 ml of fresh peripheral blood using Ficoll-Paque density gradient centrifugation. Total RNA was extracted using Trizol reagent, and RNA quality was assessed on an Agilent 2100 Bioanalyzer. The germline V gene (reference sequence) provides CDR1 LNHNV and CDR2 YYDKDF. A distance of 13 bases separates the germline ends of V and J, which lose 0 bases and 4 bases respectively. The cysteine opens and the phenylalanine closes a CDR3 of 16 amino acids. Kept here is only the CDR3 DNA, which spans 48 bases and is read in frame from base 1.

The TCR originated in a man younger than 35 with Graves' hyperthyroidism. The sequencing sample was made of blood. The chain employs TRBV15 and TRBJ1-5, with no D gene named confidently. The CDR3 corresponds to CATSRELAATNQPQHF. The sequenced DNA: TGTGCCACCAGCAGAGAGCTAGCAGCCACAAATCAGCCCCAGCATTTT.